The T cell receptor beta chain under discussion was sequenced for a study of blood T cell repertoires in COVID-19. Study overall: From the United States, Italy and Spain came samples of acute and convalescent COVID-19. T cells, B-cell-depleted T cells, or PBMCs provided the cDNA or gDNA that served as material.

V was clipped by 5 bases and J by 1 base, with 14 bases between them. In germline, CDR1 is SGHDN, CDR2 FVKESK. The CDR3 totals 16 residues. Original methodology: Reference gene primer amplification in the assay estimated nucleated cell counts. The method was immunoSEQ multiplex PCR; TCRdb's version includes in-frame clones alone and lacks a portion of them. The V and J calls and the clone size are those of that table, but D and trimming were determined from the DNA. Seen here are fewer than 150,000 clones, about four fifths observed once, and the top ten hold 16%. The chain is built from TRBV14 and TRBJ2-2, with TRBD1 as a possible D gene (6 bases). This receptor was obtained from a woman aged 50 to 60 with acute or convalescent COVID-19. Sequences were obtained from peripheral blood. The CDR3 nucleotides are TGTGCCAGCAGCAAAAGCTACAGGGTGAACACCGGGGAGCTGTTTTTT. Encoded protein: CASSKSYRVNTGELFF.